These T cell receptor beta chains were read from a single sample in a study of control samples from healthy donors and cancer patients. Measured with immunoSEQ multiplex PCR; TCRdb has only the in-frame clones, and not every one. There are about 230,000 clones in the sample; about four fifths occur only once, and about 14% lies in the top ten. Sequencing was carried out using PBMCs. All receptors come from a woman in her sixties with lung cancer. Both conserved end residues are part of each CDR3. The D gene is left open where the match is weak. Size is omitted from some rows. Given values are once, few, many or a class for expanded clones.

v_call	j_call	d_call	clone_size	cdr3_nt	cdr3_aa
TRBV9	TRBJ1-1	.	few	TGTGCCAGCAGCCCCCCCCAGGGGAAAGCTTTCTTT	CASSPPQGKAFF
TRBV5-1	TRBJ2-3	.	.	TGCGCCAGCAGCTTGGATCGGAGGGATACGCAGTATTTT	CASSLDRRDTQYF
TRBV23-1	TRBJ1-1	.	few	TGCGCCAGCGTTCCTACTTCCTGGCTGGGGAATTTTACGAACACTGAAGCTTTCTTT	CASVPTSWLGNFTNTEAFF
TRBV19	TRBJ1-1	.	.	TGTGCCAGTAGGGGAGACACTGAAGCTTTCTTT	CASRGDTEAFF
TRBV14	TRBJ2-5	.	.	TGTGCCAGCAGCCTTGTTTGGGCGGCCCAAGAGACCCAGTACTTC	CASSLVWAAQETQYF
TRBV4-1	TRBJ2-1	.	.	TGCGCCAGCAGCCCCGGACGGGCCGGGCCCTACAATGAGCAGTTCTTC	CASSPGRAGPYNEQFF
TRBV6-4	TRBJ2-2	TRBD2	.	TGTGCCAGCAGTGACTCGAAGGGAGGGGACACCGGGGAGCTGTTTTTT	CASSDSKGGDTGELFF
TRBV5-1	TRBJ1-2	TRBD1	.	TGCGCCAGCAGCTTGGCCCAGGGGGCGCTTGGCTACACCTTC	CASSLAQGALGYTF
TRBV9	TRBJ1-1	.	.	TGTGCCAGCAGCCCCGGACAGCCCGGGTTTGGAGAAGCTTTCTTT	CASSPGQPGFGEAFF
TRBV10-3	TRBJ1-1	.	.	TGTGCCATCAGTGAGGACCCTCGGGGAGGAACTGAAGCTTTCTTT	CAISEDPRGGTEAFF
TRBV18	TRBJ2-5	TRBD1	few	TGTGCCAGCTCACCAACGGTAGGGGGCGAAGAGACCCAGTACTTC	CASSPTVGGEETQYF
TRBV7-3	TRBJ2-1	.	.	TGTGCCAGCAGCGGAGAATGGAGCGAGGGTGAGCAGTTCTTC	CASSGEWSEGEQFF
TRBV7-3	TRBJ1-5	.	.	TGTGCCAGCAGCTTAATGCGTCAGCCCCAGCATTTT	CASSLMRQPQHF
TRBV6-1	TRBJ1-5	.	.	TGTGCCAGCAGTGAAGGCGGGGGAAATCAGCCCCAGCATTTT	CASSEGGGNQPQHF
TRBV12-2	TRBJ2-2	.	.	TGTGCAAGTCGCCCAGGGACAGGGGTGGGGCCCGGGGAGCTGTTTTTT	CASRPGTGVGPGELFF
TRBV18	TRBJ1-1	TRBD1	.	TGTGCCACCCGGACAGGGGCGGACACTGAAGCTTTCTTT	CATRTGADTEAFF
TRBV19	TRBJ2-4	.	.	TGTGCCAGTAGTATCACAAGTGGGATTCAGTACTTC	CASSITSGIQYF
TRBV5-1	TRBJ1-2	.	.	TGCGCCAGCAGCCACGGACTGATAGCTAACTATGGCTACACCTTC	CASSHGLIANYGYTF
TRBV5-8	TRBJ1-1	.	.	TGTGCCAGCAGCTTGGCAGGGCTGGCTTTCTTT	CASSLAGLAFF
TRBV7-3	TRBJ2-1	.	.	TGTGCCAGCAGCTATGCTAGGGACAATGAGCAGTTCTTC	CASSYARDNEQFF
TRBV9	TRBJ1-2	.	once	TGTGCCAGCAGCGTAGATGGGACGGCTTATGGCTACACCTTC	CASSVDGTAYGYTF